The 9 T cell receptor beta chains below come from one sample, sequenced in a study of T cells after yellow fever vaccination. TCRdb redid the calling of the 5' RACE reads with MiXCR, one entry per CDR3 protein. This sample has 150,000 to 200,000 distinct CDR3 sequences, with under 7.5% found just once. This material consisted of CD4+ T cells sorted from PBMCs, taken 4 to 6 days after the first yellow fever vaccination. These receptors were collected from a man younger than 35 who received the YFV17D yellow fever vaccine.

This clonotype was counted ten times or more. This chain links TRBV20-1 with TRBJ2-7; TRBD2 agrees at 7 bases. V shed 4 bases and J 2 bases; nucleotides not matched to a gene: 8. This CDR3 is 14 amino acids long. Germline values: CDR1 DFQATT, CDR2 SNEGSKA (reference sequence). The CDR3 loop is CSAKGPGLTYEQYF. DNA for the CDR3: TGCAGTGCTAAGGGCCCGGGACTAACCTACGAGCAGTACTTC.

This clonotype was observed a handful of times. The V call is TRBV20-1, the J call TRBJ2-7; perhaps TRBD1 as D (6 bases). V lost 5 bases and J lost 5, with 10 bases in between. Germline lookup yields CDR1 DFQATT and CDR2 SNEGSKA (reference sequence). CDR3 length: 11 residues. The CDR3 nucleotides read TGCAGTGCTGCTCAGGGGAACGAGCAGTACGTC. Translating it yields CSAAQGNEQYV.

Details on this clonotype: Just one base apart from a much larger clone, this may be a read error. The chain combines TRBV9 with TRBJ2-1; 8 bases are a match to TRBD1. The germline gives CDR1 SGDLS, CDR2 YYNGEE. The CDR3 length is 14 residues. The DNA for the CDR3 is TGTGCCAGCAGCTCTCGGACAGGGATCGATGAGAAGTTCTTC. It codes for CASSSRTGIDEKFF.

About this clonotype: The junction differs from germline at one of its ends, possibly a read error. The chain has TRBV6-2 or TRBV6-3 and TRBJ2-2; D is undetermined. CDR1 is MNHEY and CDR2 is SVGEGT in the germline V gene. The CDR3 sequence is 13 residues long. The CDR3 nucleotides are TGTGCCAGCAGTTACGGGCACACCTGGGAGCTGTTTTTT. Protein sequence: CASSYGHTWELFF.

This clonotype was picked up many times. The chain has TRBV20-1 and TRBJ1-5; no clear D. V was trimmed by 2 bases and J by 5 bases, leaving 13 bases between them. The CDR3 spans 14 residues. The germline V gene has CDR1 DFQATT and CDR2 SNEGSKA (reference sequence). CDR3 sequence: CSARYAVGDQPQHF. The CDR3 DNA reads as TGCAGTGCTAGATACGCTGTTGGGGATCAGCCCCAGCATTTT.

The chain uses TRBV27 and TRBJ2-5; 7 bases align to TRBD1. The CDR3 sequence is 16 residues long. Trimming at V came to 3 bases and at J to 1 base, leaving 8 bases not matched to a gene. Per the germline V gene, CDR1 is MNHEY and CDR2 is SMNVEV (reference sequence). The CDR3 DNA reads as TGTGCCAGCAGTTTTTTAGGGGGACAGCCCCAAGAGACCCAGTACTTC. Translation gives CASSFLGGQPQETQYF.

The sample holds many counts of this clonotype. CDR3 sequence reads: CASSSRTGGEGYEQYF. The CDR3, as DNA: TGTGCCAGCAGTTCGCGGACAGGGGGCGAAGGCTACGAGCAGTACTTC. The V gene is TRBV12-3 or TRBV12-4, the J gene TRBJ2-7, with 11 bases matching TRBD1. The CDR3 spans 16 residues. Trimming at V came to 4 bases and at J to 3 bases, leaving 8 bases not matched to a gene.

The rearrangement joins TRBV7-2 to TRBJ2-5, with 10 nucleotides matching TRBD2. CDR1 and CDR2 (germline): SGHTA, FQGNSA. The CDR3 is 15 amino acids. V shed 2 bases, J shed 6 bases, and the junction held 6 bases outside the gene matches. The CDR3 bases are TGTGCCAGCAGCTTACAAGCGGGGGGGAGGCAGACCCAGTACTTC. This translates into CASSLQAGGRQTQYF.

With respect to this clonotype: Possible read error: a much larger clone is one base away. In DNA, the CDR3 is TGCGCCATCAATTTTATGGGCCCGGATACGCAGTATTTT. Protein sequence: CAINFMGPDTQYF. V usage is TRBV5-1 and J usage is TRBJ2-3; D is unresolved. CDR1 is SGHRS and CDR2 is YFSETQ in the germline V gene. Trimming removed 9 bases at V and 6 bases at J, with 17 bases between. This CDR3 has 13 amino acids.